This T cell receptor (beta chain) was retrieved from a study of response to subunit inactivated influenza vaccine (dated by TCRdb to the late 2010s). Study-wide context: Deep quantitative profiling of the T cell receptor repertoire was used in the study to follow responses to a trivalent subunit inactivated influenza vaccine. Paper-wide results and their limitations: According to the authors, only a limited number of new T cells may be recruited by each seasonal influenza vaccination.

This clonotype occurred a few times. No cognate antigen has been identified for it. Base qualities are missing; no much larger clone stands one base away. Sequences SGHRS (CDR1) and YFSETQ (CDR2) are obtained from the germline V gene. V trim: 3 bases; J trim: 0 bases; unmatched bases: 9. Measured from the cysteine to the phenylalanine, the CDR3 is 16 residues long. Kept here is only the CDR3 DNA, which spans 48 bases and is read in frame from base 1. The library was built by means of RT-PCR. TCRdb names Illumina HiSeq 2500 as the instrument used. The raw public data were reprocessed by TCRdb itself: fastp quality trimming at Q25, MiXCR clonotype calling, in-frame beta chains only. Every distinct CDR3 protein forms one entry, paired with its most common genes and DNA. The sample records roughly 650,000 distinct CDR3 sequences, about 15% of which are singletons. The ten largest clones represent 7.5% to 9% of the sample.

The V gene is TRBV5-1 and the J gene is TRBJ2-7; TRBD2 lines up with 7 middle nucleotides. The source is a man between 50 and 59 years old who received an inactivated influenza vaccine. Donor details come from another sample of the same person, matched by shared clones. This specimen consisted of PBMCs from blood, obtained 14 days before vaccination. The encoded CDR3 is CASSYYRGDPSYEQYF. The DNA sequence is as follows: TGCGCCAGCAGCTATTATCGGGGGGACCCCTCCTACGAGCAGTACTTC.